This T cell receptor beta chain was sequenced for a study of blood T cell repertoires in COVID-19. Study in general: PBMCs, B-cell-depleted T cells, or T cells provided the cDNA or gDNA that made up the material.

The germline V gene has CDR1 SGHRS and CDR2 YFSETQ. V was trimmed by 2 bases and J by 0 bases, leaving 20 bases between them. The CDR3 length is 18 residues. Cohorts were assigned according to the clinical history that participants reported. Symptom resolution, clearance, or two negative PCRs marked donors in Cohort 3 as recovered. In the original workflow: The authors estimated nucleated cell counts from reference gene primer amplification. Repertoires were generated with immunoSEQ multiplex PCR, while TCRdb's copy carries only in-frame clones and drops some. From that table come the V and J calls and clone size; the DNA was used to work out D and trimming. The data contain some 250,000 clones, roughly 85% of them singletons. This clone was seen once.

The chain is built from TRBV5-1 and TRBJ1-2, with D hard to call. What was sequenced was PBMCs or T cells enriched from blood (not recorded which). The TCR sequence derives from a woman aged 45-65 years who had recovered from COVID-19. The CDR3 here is CASSFFRQTRSTNYGYTF. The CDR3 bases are TGCGCCAGCAGCTTTTTCAGGCAGACCCGATCAACTAACTATGGCTACACCTTC.